This T cell receptor beta chain emerged from a study of T cells in Graves' hyperthyroidism and ophthalmopathy. Amplification yielded TCR beta CDR3 regions, with RNA transcripts as the source. With the HTBI primer set, the TCR CDR3 went through a first round of RT-PCR. TCRdb passed the multiplex PCR reads through MiXCR, listing each CDR3 protein once. The sample records some 500,000 distinct CDR3 sequences, roughly 14% being singletons. Study-level results: Peripheral blood also featured most of the thyroid clonotypes expanded above 0.001.

Each 10 ml fresh peripheral blood draw supplied the PBMCs. This clonotype was seen just once. Its antigen is not identified. The TCR was taken from a woman aged 18-29 years with Graves' hyperthyroidism. The sample was blood.

The chain's CDR3 is CASSLEVAGSTDTQYF. In DNA form, the CDR3 reads TGTGCCAGCAGCTTAGAGGTAGCGGGAAGCACAGATACGCAGTATTTT. The V gene is TRBV7-7, the J gene TRBJ2-3, with 8 bases fitting TRBD2. This CDR3 comprises 16 residues. V was clipped by 1 base and J by 0 bases; unmatched bases: 3. Germline V lookup: CDR1 SSHAT, CDR2 FNYEAQ (reference sequence). Using reference TRBV7-7 and TRBJ2-3 for the parts outside the CDR3, the full variable domain is GAGVSQSPRYKVTKRGQDVTLRCDPISSHATLYWYQQALGQGPEFLTYFNYEAQPDKSGLPSDRFSAERPEGSISTLTIQRTEQRDSAMYRCASSLEVAGSTDTQYFGPGTRLTVL.